The sequence of this T cell receptor (beta chain) was determined in a study of blood T cell repertoires in COVID-19 (dated by TCRdb to about 2020). Regarding the complete study: Samples covering the acute and convalescent phases of COVID-19 were provided by collaborators in the United States, Italy and Spain. The material from the prospective study consisted of cDNA or gDNA derived from T cells, B-cell-depleted T cells, or PBMCs. Subjects who had been exposed to COVID-19, were actively infected with it, or had recovered from it provided the deeply sampled blood TCRbeta repertoires that made up the dataset. The repertoires were released in a freely available public database meant as a resource for research on the immune response to SARS-CoV-2. Samples came from the ongoing ImmuneRACE study (first 160 participants) plus 1,254 subjects from 6 global collaborators. Sample metadata almost always included a de-identified subject ID, COVID-19 status, age in years and sex. Where available, HLA class I and class II types were obtained from metadata supplied by the sample provider rather than from assay-based typing.

Worth noting for this clone: The specificity of this receptor is unknown. One base away there is no much larger clone; base qualities are not given.

One collaborating source in Seattle enrolled patients during active infection and followed them longitudinally through the course of disease. Collaborating institutions collected whole blood in K2EDTA tubes following their own protocols. For TCRbeta analysis, collaborators shipped samples as frozen whole blood, isolated PBMCs, or DNA extracted from either of those sample types. V is pruned by 8 bases and J by 3 bases, leaving 4 bases of the junction without a gene match. The germline V gene (reference sequence) yields LNHDA for CDR1 and SQIVND for CDR2. The cysteine opens and the phenylalanine closes a CDR3 of 12 amino acids. Just CDR3 DNA is preserved here, 36 bases in frame from base 1. What the work shows at the level of the full study, not this receptor alone: The quantity of clinical and demographic metadata differed by source and by participant and was supplied without curation.

The immunoSEQ Assay, a bias-controlled multiplex PCR, was used to amplify TCRbeta CDR3 regions from genomic DNA. Regarding the original processing steps: Nucleated cell counts per sample were estimated from amplification of reference gene primers within the assay. Sequence reads were collapsed and filtered to measure the absolute abundance of every unique TCRbeta CDR3 rearrangement. For each sample, productive Simpson clonality was calculated by taking the square root of Simpson's diversity index across productive rearrangements. TCRdb obtained this table from immuneACCESS and retained in-frame rearrangements with V and J assigned. These tables miss some clones; where compared with another copy, unresolved V genes account for less than half of the shortfall, and the remainder is unexplained. That table gives V, J and clone size, and the DNA gave D and trimming. Across this sample there are over 150,000 clones, with around 86% seen only once. Roughly 0.53% of the sample comes from the top ten.

The chain is assembled from TRBV19 and TRBJ2-7; the junction holds 7 bases that match TRBD1. This sequence originates from a man between 60 and 70 years old with COVID-19, enrolled during active disease. The material sequenced was peripheral blood. The CDR3 here reads CASSGQLYEQYF. The nucleotides read TGTGCCAGTTCGGGACAGCTCTACGAGCAGTACTTC.